A selection of T cell receptor beta chains follows, all from one sample in a study of CD8 T cells in ankylosing spondylitis. One entry per CDR3 protein results from TCRdb running MiXCR on the 5' RACE reads. The sample lists about 39,000 distinct CDR3 sequences, about a tenth occurring once. Input material: blood, either unsorted or a sorted T cell fraction (not recorded which). The source of these receptors is a male donor with ankylosing spondylitis or in good health (not recorded which). Each CDR3 is given with its conserved first and last residue. Each record gives: V gene, CDR3 length, clone size, D gene, J gene, CDR3 protein, CDR3 DNA. D genes are given only for firm matches. The size entry is marked missing in some rows and otherwise reads once, few, many or a size class.

v_call: TRBV24-1; cdr3_length: 11; clone_size: many; d_call: -; j_call: TRBJ2-1; cdr3_aa: CATLEGSEQFF; cdr3_nt: TGTGCCACCCTCGAGGGAAGTGAGCAGTTCTTC
v_call: TRBV5-6; cdr3_length: 14; clone_size: many; d_call: TRBD1; j_call: TRBJ1-1; cdr3_aa: CASSLTGPGTEAFF; cdr3_nt: TGTGCCAGCAGCCTGACAGGGCCGGGCACTGAAGCTTTCTTT
v_call: TRBV3-1; cdr3_length: 13; clone_size: many; d_call: -; j_call: TRBJ2-5; cdr3_aa: CASSPGYQETQYF; cdr3_nt: TGTGCCAGCAGCCCAGGGTACCAAGAGACCCAGTACTTC
v_call: TRBV20-1; cdr3_length: 15; clone_size: many; d_call: TRBD2; j_call: TRBJ2-4; cdr3_aa: CSAALAGRAKNIQYF; cdr3_nt: TGCAGTGCTGCGCTAGCGGGAAGGGCCAAAAACATTCAGTACTTC
v_call: TRBV4-1; cdr3_length: 16; clone_size: many; d_call: -; j_call: TRBJ2-7; cdr3_aa: CASSQGSETALYEQYF; cdr3_nt: TGCGCCAGCAGCCAAGGAAGCGAGACAGCCCTCTACGAGCAGTACTTC
v_call: TRBV5-1; cdr3_length: 15; clone_size: -; d_call: TRBD2; j_call: TRBJ2-1; cdr3_aa: CASSLGAGGYNEQFF; cdr3_nt: TGCGCCAGCAGCTTGGGGGCGGGAGGCTACAATGAGCAGTTCTTC
v_call: TRBV7-8; cdr3_length: 17; clone_size: many; d_call: TRBD1; j_call: TRBJ2-7; cdr3_aa: CASSIGWDRGVPYEQYF; cdr3_nt: TGTGCCAGCAGCATAGGGTGGGACAGGGGTGTCCCCTACGAGCAGTACTTC
v_call: TRBV18; cdr3_length: 13; clone_size: many; d_call: -; j_call: TRBJ2-5; cdr3_aa: CASSPSGQETQYF; cdr3_nt: TGTGCCAGCTCACCATCGGGGCAAGAGACCCAGTACTTC
v_call: TRBV4-1; cdr3_length: 15; clone_size: many; d_call: -; j_call: TRBJ2-7; cdr3_aa: CASSQDIYRAYEQYF; cdr3_nt: TGCGCCAGCAGCCAAGATATTTACAGGGCCTACGAGCAGTACTTC
v_call: TRBV29-1; cdr3_length: 15; clone_size: many; d_call: TRBD2; j_call: TRBJ2-7; cdr3_aa: CSVDGLAGGGNEQYF; cdr3_nt: TGCAGCGTTGACGGACTAGCGGGAGGAGGCAACGAGCAGTACTTC
v_call: TRBV4-1; cdr3_length: 16; clone_size: many; d_call: -; j_call: TRBJ2-1; cdr3_aa: CASSQVMTNGNNEQFF; cdr3_nt: TGCGCCAGCAGCCAAGTAATGACTAACGGAAACAATGAGCAGTTCTTC
v_call: TRBV5-1; cdr3_length: 15; clone_size: many; d_call: -; j_call: TRBJ2-7; cdr3_aa: CASSLGGQSSYEQYF; cdr3_nt: TGCGCCAGCAGCTTGGGAGGGCAAAGCTCCTACGAGCAGTACTTC
v_call: TRBV6-1; cdr3_length: 17; clone_size: many; d_call: TRBD2; j_call: TRBJ2-4; cdr3_aa: CASSPGLAFLGKNIQYF; cdr3_nt: TGTGCCAGCAGTCCGGGACTAGCGTTCCTCGGCAAAAACATTCAGTACTTC
v_call: TRBV20-1; cdr3_length: 14; clone_size: many; d_call: -; j_call: TRBJ2-7; cdr3_aa: CSARGPSGGSEQYF; cdr3_nt: TGCAGTGCCCGGGGCCCAAGTGGTGGATCCGAGCAGTACTTC
v_call: TRBV9; cdr3_length: 14; clone_size: many; d_call: -; j_call: TRBJ1-4; cdr3_aa: CASSPNIGGEKLFF; cdr3_nt: TGTGCCAGCAGCCCCAATATAGGGGGTGAAAAACTGTTTTTT
v_call: TRBV4-3; cdr3_length: 18; clone_size: -; d_call: -; j_call: TRBJ2-3; cdr3_aa: CASSQDSPSLTSTDTQYF; cdr3_nt: TGCGCCAGCAGCCAAGATTCGCCTAGCTTAACAAGCACAGATACGCAGTATTTT
v_call: TRBV6-2/TRBV6-3; cdr3_length: 15; clone_size: many; d_call: TRBD2; j_call: TRBJ2-2; cdr3_aa: CASSPGGANTGELFF; cdr3_nt: TGTGCCAGCAGCCCGGGGGGGGCGAACACCGGGGAGCTGTTTTTT
v_call: TRBV27; cdr3_length: 14; clone_size: many; d_call: -; j_call: TRBJ2-7; cdr3_aa: CASSRDLSLYEQYF; cdr3_nt: TGTGCCAGCAGTCGGGACTTATCCCTCTACGAGCAGTACTTC
v_call: TRBV14; cdr3_length: 15; clone_size: many; d_call: TRBD2; j_call: TRBJ2-5; cdr3_aa: CASSQRTGGPETQYF; cdr3_nt: TGTGCCAGCAGCCAAAGAACGGGAGGGCCGGAGACCCAGTACTTC
v_call: TRBV7-8; cdr3_length: 14; clone_size: -; d_call: -; j_call: TRBJ1-1; cdr3_aa: CASSLSGANPGAFF; cdr3_nt: TGTGCCAGCAGCCTCTCGGGGGCAAACCCAGGGGCTTTCTTT
v_call: TRBV12-3/TRBV12-4; cdr3_length: 13; clone_size: -; d_call: -; j_call: TRBJ2-7; cdr3_aa: CASSLGQWSEQYF; cdr3_nt: TGTGCCAGCTCCTTGGGCCAGTGGTCCGAGCAGTACTTC
v_call: TRBV29-1; cdr3_length: 15; clone_size: many; d_call: TRBD2; j_call: TRBJ2-7; cdr3_aa: CSVGQIAGVFSEQYF; cdr3_nt: TGCAGCGTTGGGCAGATAGCGGGAGTTTTCAGCGAGCAGTACTTC
v_call: TRBV7-9; cdr3_length: 15; clone_size: many; d_call: TRBD1; j_call: TRBJ1-5; cdr3_aa: CASSWDRGGNQPQHF; cdr3_nt: TGTGCCAGCAGCTGGGACAGAGGCGGCAATCAGCCCCAGCATTTT
v_call: TRBV12-3/TRBV12-4; cdr3_length: 14; clone_size: many; d_call: -; j_call: TRBJ2-7; cdr3_aa: CASSTQGGAYEQYF; cdr3_nt: TGTGCCAGCAGTACCCAGGGGGGAGCCTACGAGCAGTACTTC
v_call: TRBV5-5; cdr3_length: 15; clone_size: many; d_call: TRBD1; j_call: TRBJ2-7; cdr3_aa: CASSLTGGVSYEQYF; cdr3_nt: TGTGCCAGCAGCTTGACAGGGGGCGTTTCCTACGAGCAGTACTTC
v_call: TRBV6-2/TRBV6-3; cdr3_length: 17; clone_size: -; d_call: -; j_call: TRBJ2-1; cdr3_aa: CASSYRGLAGSLDEQFF; cdr3_nt: TGTGCCAGCAGTTACAGGGGGCTGGCGGGGAGCCTCGATGAGCAGTTCTTC
v_call: TRBV20-1; cdr3_length: 14; clone_size: many; d_call: TRBD2; j_call: TRBJ2-1; cdr3_aa: CSADKLAGVDEQFF; cdr3_nt: TGCAGTGCCGATAAACTAGCGGGTGTTGATGAGCAGTTCTTC
v_call: TRBV6-1; cdr3_length: 15; clone_size: -; d_call: -; j_call: TRBJ2-3; cdr3_aa: CASSRATTSTDTQYF; cdr3_nt: TGTGCCAGCAGCCGAGCGACGACTAGCACAGATACGCAGTATTTT
v_call: TRBV3-1; cdr3_length: 17; clone_size: few; d_call: TRBD2; j_call: TRBJ2-2; cdr3_aa: CASSQQYRAGATGELFF; cdr3_nt: TGTGCCAGCAGCCAACAATACCGAGCGGGAGCCACCGGGGAGCTGTTTTTT
v_call: TRBV20-1; cdr3_length: 13; clone_size: many; d_call: -; j_call: TRBJ2-2; cdr3_aa: CSARDANTGELFF; cdr3_nt: TGCAGTGCTAGAGATGCGAACACCGGGGAGCTGTTTTTT
v_call: TRBV12-3/TRBV12-4; cdr3_length: 13; clone_size: many; d_call: -; j_call: TRBJ1-6; cdr3_aa: CASTLQGGSPLHF; cdr3_nt: TGTGCCAGCACCCTACAGGGAGGTTCACCCCTCCACTTT
v_call: TRBV20-1; cdr3_length: 16; clone_size: many; d_call: TRBD2; j_call: TRBJ2-1; cdr3_aa: CSARDPEAGGLGEQFF; cdr3_nt: TGCAGTGCTAGAGATCCTGAGGCGGGAGGTTTAGGTGAGCAGTTCTTC
v_call: TRBV20-1; cdr3_length: 13; clone_size: -; d_call: -; j_call: TRBJ2-1; cdr3_aa: CSASLREPNEQFF; cdr3_nt: TGCAGTGCTAGTTTACGGGAGCCCAATGAGCAGTTCTTC
v_call: TRBV6-5; cdr3_length: 15; clone_size: many; d_call: -; j_call: TRBJ2-2; cdr3_aa: CASSFGTRNTGELFF; cdr3_nt: TGTGCCAGCAGTTTTGGGACTCGGAACACCGGGGAGCTGTTTTTT
v_call: TRBV5-2; cdr3_length: 16; clone_size: -; d_call: -; j_call: TRBJ2-5; cdr3_aa: CAMSPGLGLKQETQYF; cdr3_nt: TGTGCCATGAGCCCTGGGCTGGGACTAAAACAAGAGACCCAGTACTTC
v_call: TRBV27; cdr3_length: 14; clone_size: -; d_call: -; j_call: TRBJ2-7; cdr3_aa: CASSLSVRHYEQYF; cdr3_nt: TGTGCCAGCAGTTTATCGGTTAGGCACTACGAGCAGTACTTC
v_call: TRBV6-4; cdr3_length: 13; clone_size: -; d_call: TRBD1; j_call: TRBJ2-4; cdr3_aa: CASSDTGQGPQYF; cdr3_nt: TGTGCCAGCAGTGACACGGGACAGGGGCCCCAGTACTTC
v_call: TRBV11-1; cdr3_length: 19; clone_size: many; d_call: TRBD1; j_call: TRBJ2-3; cdr3_aa: CASSAPYRDRGSSTDTQYF; cdr3_nt: TGTGCCAGCAGCGCGCCCTACCGGGACAGGGGATCGAGCACAGATACGCAGTATTTT
v_call: TRBV6-1; cdr3_length: 18; clone_size: many; d_call: TRBD2; j_call: TRBJ2-1; cdr3_aa: CASSQASGGVSSYNEQFF; cdr3_nt: TGTGCCAGCTCGCAGGCTAGCGGGGGGGTTAGCTCCTACAATGAGCAGTTCTTC
v_call: TRBV20-1; cdr3_length: 15; clone_size: many; d_call: TRBD2; j_call: TRBJ2-1; cdr3_aa: CSASSGRKRGHEQFF; cdr3_nt: TGCAGTGCTTCTAGCGGGAGAAAAAGGGGTCATGAGCAGTTCTTC
v_call: TRBV12-3/TRBV12-4; cdr3_length: 15; clone_size: many; d_call: -; j_call: TRBJ1-6; cdr3_aa: CASSFQSSYNSPLHF; cdr3_nt: TGTGCCAGCAGTTTTCAAAGCTCCTATAATTCACCCCTCCACTTT
v_call: TRBV6-1; cdr3_length: 12; clone_size: many; d_call: TRBD1; j_call: TRBJ2-2; cdr3_aa: CASSAGGGELFF; cdr3_nt: TGTGCCAGCAGCGCAGGGGGCGGGGAGCTGTTTTTT
v_call: TRBV12-3/TRBV12-4; cdr3_length: 15; clone_size: many; d_call: TRBD2; j_call: TRBJ2-1; cdr3_aa: CASIEAGGGYNEQFF; cdr3_nt: TGTGCCAGCATAGAGGCGGGAGGCGGGTACAATGAGCAGTTCTTC
v_call: TRBV6-2/TRBV6-3; cdr3_length: 16; clone_size: -; d_call: -; j_call: TRBJ2-5; cdr3_aa: CASSYRRGAGQETQYF; cdr3_nt: TGTGCCAGCAGTTACAGGCGGGGAGCCGGCCAAGAGACCCAGTACTTC
v_call: TRBV29-1; cdr3_length: 12; clone_size: many; d_call: TRBD2; j_call: TRBJ2-7; cdr3_aa: CSVERGSGEQYF; cdr3_nt: TGCAGCGTTGAGCGCGGGAGCGGCGAGCAGTACTTC
v_call: TRBV6-1; cdr3_length: 17; clone_size: many; d_call: -; j_call: TRBJ1-6; cdr3_aa: CASRWGRGSSYNSPLHF; cdr3_nt: TGTGCCAGCAGGTGGGGCAGGGGATCGTCCTATAATTCACCCCTCCACTTT
v_call: TRBV19; cdr3_length: 15; clone_size: -; d_call: -; j_call: TRBJ1-5; cdr3_aa: CASSEGPLGIQPQHF; cdr3_nt: TGTGCCAGTAGTGAGGGGCCCTTAGGGATTCAGCCCCAGCATTTT
v_call: TRBV18; cdr3_length: 16; clone_size: -; d_call: -; j_call: TRBJ2-7; cdr3_aa: CASSSETWGERYEQYF; cdr3_nt: TGTGCCAGCTCATCGGAGACGTGGGGCGAGAGATACGAGCAGTACTTC
v_call: TRBV12-3/TRBV12-4; cdr3_length: 14; clone_size: many; d_call: -; j_call: TRBJ1-1; cdr3_aa: CASRLGRRSTEAFF; cdr3_nt: TGTGCCAGCAGATTAGGGAGGAGGAGCACTGAAGCTTTCTTT
v_call: TRBV20-1; cdr3_length: 16; clone_size: many; d_call: -; j_call: TRBJ2-1; cdr3_aa: CSVRGGPTGSYNEQFF; cdr3_nt: TGCAGTGTCAGGGGGGGCCCCACGGGCTCCTACAATGAGCAGTTCTTC
v_call: TRBV12-3/TRBV12-4; cdr3_length: 13; clone_size: many; d_call: TRBD2; j_call: TRBJ2-2; cdr3_aa: CASSRGRVGELFF; cdr3_nt: TGTGCCAGCAGCCGCGGGAGAGTCGGGGAGCTGTTTTTT
v_call: TRBV20-1; cdr3_length: 14; clone_size: many; d_call: -; j_call: TRBJ2-5; cdr3_aa: CSASWEGFFSGEYF; cdr3_nt: TGCAGTGCTAGTTGGGAAGGATTTTTTAGTGGGGAGTACTTC
v_call: TRBV12-3/TRBV12-4; cdr3_length: 15; clone_size: -; d_call: TRBD1; j_call: TRBJ1-5; cdr3_aa: CASSPGQAVSQPQHF; cdr3_nt: TGTGCCAGCAGCCCGGGACAGGCGGTGAGTCAGCCCCAGCATTTT
v_call: TRBV12-3/TRBV12-4; cdr3_length: 12; clone_size: many; d_call: -; j_call: TRBJ1-3; cdr3_aa: CASRLSGNTIYF; cdr3_nt: TGTGCCAGCAGGCTATCTGGAAACACCATATATTTT
v_call: TRBV29-1; cdr3_length: 12; clone_size: few; d_call: -; j_call: TRBJ2-5; cdr3_aa: CSVGDQGETQYF; cdr3_nt: TGCAGCGTTGGGGACCAAGGAGAGACCCAGTACTTC
v_call: TRBV7-2; cdr3_length: 15; clone_size: many; d_call: TRBD2; j_call: TRBJ2-5; cdr3_aa: CASSWTSGTQETQYF; cdr3_nt: TGTGCCAGCAGCTGGACTAGCGGGACCCAAGAGACCCAGTACTTC
v_call: TRBV4-1; cdr3_length: 14; clone_size: many; d_call: -; j_call: TRBJ2-3; cdr3_aa: CASSQVVSVDTQYF; cdr3_nt: TGCGCCAGCAGCCAAGTCGTTTCGGTTGATACGCAGTATTTT
v_call: TRBV4-2; cdr3_length: 12; clone_size: -; d_call: -; j_call: TRBJ2-1; cdr3_aa: CASSQERAEQFF; cdr3_nt: TGTGCCAGCAGCCAAGAGAGGGCTGAGCAGTTCTTC
v_call: TRBV14; cdr3_length: 14; clone_size: many; d_call: -; j_call: TRBJ2-5; cdr3_aa: CASSQRGSHKTQYF; cdr3_nt: TGTGCCAGCAGCCAACGAGGGAGTCACAAGACCCAGTACTTC
v_call: TRBV4-1; cdr3_length: 14; clone_size: -; d_call: -; j_call: TRBJ2-1; cdr3_aa: CASSQASGDNEQFF; cdr3_nt: TGCGCCAGCAGCCAAGCATCAGGCGACAATGAGCAGTTCTTC